The rows below give T cell receptor beta chains drawn from one sample of a study of blood T cell repertoires in COVID-19. Profiling relied on immunoSEQ multiplex PCR, and the TCRdb table lists in-frame clones only, not all of them. The sample records under 200,000 clones, approximately 85% being singletons. The specimen was peripheral blood. These receptor sequences come from an elderly woman with acute or convalescent COVID-19. Both conserved end residues are part of each CDR3. A D gene is named only where the DNA matches it firmly. Not every row has a clone size; where given, it reads once, few, many or a size class.

CDR3,DNA,size,J,D,V
CSVEELQGTEAFF,TGCAGCGTTGAAGAGCTGCAGGGTACTGAAGCTTTCTTT,.,TRBJ1-1,.,TRBV29-1
CASGTGFTEAFF,TGTGCCAGCGGCACAGGGTTTACTGAAGCTTTCTTT,few,TRBJ1-1,.,TRBV3-1/TRBV3-2
CASSLFLGGNTEAFF,TGTGCCAGCAGTTTGTTTCTAGGGGGTAATACTGAAGCTTTCTTT,.,TRBJ1-1,.,TRBV28
CASSSGVGYEQYF,TGTGCCAGCAGCTCCGGAGTGGGCTACGAGCAGTACTTC,.,TRBJ2-7,.,TRBV7-3
CASSIEQGDYGYTF,TGTGCCAGTAGTATAGAACAGGGAGACTATGGCTACACCTTC,.,TRBJ1-2,.,TRBV19
CASSEQFPYNEQFF,TGTGCCAGCAGTGAGCAGTTTCCCTACAATGAGCAGTTCTTC,once,TRBJ2-1,.,TRBV2
CASSPRTGGVTEAFF,TGTGCCAGCAGCCCCAGGACAGGGGGGGTCACTGAAGCTTTCTTT,.,TRBJ1-1,TRBD1,TRBV28
CASSLTGNYEQYF,TGCGCCAGCAGCCTGACAGGGAACTACGAGCAGTACTTC,.,TRBJ2-7,TRBD1,TRBV5-1
CASKELNQPQHF,TGTGCCAGCAAGGAGCTTAATCAGCCCCAGCATTTT,.,TRBJ1-5,.,TRBV28
CASSLLGTSGSVSYNEQFF,TGTGCCAGCAGCTTATTAGGGACTAGCGGGAGTGTGTCCTACAATGAGCAGTTCTTC,.,TRBJ2-1,TRBD2,TRBV7-3
CASSFGGLLGGYGYTF,TGTGCCAGCAGTTTCGGGGGGCTACTAGGAGGCTATGGCTACACCTTC,once,TRBJ1-2,.,TRBV6-2/TRBV6-3
CTSSQGYQSPAGEGVTQYF,TGCACCAGCAGCCAGGGATACCAAAGTCCAGCGGGAGAGGGTGTGACCCAGTACTTC,.,TRBJ2-5,.,TRBV1